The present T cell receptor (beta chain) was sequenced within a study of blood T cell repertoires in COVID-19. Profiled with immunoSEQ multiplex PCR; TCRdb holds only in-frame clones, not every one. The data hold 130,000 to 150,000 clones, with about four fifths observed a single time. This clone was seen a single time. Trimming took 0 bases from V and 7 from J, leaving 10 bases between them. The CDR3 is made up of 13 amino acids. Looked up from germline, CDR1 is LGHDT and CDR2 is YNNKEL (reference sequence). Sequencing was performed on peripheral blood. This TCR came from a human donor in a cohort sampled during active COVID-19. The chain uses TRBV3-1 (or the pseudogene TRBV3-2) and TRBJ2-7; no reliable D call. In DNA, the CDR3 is TGTGCCAGCAGCCAAGATTTGCGAATGGAGCAGTACTTC. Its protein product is CASSQDLRMEQYF.